This TCR beta chain was documented in a study of HIV-infected children after antiretroviral therapy interruption. A 3' RACE protocol on RNA, with unique molecular identifiers, produced the TCR library. One entry per CDR3 protein, called by TCRdb with MiXCR from the 3' RACE reads. The table records around 15,000 distinct CDR3 sequences, around 3.3% of them present only once. With 4 bases removed from V and 7 bases from J, the gap between germline ends came to 25 bases. The CDR3 extends over 17 amino acids. Germline-derived CDR1 and CDR2 are MNHEY and SMNVEV (reference sequence). Treatment indicated: PENTA 11 planned treatment interruption arm or continuous ART arm. Samples needed at least 5 million viable cryopreserved PBMCs. From thawed PBMCs, memory CD8+ CD45RO+ CD45RA- T cells were sorted.

This chain links TRBV27 with TRBJ1-2; D might be TRBD1 (5 bases). The receptor's source is a pool of human donors with HIV. Sequencing was performed on CD45RO+ CD8+ T cells from PBMCs, pooled from several time points, taken from a donor given antiretroviral therapy, either interrupted or continuous. As to subset: memory CD8+ CD45RO+ CD45RA- T cells. CDR3 DNA: TGTGCCAGCAGTTCTTTCAAAACTCAGGGATTTCTCTCTGGCTACACCTTC. Protein sequence: CASSSFKTQGFLSGYTF.